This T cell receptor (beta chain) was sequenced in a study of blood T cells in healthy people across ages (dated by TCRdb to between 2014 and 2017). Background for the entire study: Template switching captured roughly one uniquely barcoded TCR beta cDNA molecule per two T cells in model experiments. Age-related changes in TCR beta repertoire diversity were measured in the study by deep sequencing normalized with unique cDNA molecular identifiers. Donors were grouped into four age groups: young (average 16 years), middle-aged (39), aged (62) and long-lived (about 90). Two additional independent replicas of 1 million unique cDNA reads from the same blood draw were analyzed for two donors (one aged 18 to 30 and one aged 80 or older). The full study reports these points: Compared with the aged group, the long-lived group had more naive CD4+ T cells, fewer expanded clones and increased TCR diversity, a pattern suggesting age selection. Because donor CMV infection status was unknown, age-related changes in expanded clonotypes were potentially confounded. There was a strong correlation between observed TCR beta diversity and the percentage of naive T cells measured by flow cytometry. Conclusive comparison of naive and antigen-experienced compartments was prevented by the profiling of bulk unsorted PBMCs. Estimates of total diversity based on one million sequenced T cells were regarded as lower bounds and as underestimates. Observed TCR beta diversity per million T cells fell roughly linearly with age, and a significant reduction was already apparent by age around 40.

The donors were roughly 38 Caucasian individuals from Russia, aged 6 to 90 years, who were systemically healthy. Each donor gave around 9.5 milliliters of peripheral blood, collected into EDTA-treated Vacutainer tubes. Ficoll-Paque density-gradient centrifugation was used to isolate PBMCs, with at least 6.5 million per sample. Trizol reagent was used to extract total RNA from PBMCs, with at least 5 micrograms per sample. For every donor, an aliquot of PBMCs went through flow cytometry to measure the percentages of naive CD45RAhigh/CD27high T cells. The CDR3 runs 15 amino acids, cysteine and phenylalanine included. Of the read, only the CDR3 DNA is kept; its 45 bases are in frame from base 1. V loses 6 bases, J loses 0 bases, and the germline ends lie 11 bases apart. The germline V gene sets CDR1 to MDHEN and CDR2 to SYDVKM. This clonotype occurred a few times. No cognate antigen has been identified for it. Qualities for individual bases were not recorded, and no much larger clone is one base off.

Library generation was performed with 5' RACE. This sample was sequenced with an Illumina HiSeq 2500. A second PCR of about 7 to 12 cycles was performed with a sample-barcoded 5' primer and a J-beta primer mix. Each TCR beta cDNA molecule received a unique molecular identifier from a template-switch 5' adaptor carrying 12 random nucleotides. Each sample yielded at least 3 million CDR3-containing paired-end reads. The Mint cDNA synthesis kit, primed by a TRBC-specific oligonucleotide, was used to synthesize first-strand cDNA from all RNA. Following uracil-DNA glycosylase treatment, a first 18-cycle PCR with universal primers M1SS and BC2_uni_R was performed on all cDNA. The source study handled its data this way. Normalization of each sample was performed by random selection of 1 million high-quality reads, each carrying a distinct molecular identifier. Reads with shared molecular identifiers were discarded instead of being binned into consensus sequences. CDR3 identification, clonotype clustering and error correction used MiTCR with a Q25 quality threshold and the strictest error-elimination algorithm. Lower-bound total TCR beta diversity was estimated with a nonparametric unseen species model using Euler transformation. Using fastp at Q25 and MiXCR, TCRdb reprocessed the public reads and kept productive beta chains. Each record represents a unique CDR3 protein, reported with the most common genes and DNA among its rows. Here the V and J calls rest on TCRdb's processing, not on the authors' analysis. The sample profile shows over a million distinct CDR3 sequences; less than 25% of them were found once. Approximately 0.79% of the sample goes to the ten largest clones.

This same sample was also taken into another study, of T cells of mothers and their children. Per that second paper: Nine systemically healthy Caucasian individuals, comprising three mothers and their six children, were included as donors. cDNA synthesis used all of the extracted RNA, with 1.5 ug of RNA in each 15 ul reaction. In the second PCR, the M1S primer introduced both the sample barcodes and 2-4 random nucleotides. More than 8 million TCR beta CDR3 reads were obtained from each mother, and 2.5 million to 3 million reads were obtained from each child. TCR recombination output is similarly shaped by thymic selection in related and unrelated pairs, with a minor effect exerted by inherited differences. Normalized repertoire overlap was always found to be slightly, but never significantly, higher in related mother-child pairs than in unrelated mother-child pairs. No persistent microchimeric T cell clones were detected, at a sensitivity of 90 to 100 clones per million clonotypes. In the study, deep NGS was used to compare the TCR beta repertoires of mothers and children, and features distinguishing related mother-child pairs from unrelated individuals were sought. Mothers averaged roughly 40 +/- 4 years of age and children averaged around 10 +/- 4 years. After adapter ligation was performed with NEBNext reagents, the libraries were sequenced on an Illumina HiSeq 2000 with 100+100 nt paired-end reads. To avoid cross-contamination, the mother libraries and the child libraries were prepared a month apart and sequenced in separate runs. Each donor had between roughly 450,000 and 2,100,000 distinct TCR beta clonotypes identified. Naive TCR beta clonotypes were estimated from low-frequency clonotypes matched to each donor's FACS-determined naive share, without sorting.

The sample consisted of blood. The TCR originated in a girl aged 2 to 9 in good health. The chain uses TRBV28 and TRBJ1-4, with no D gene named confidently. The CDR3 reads CASSRYDATNEKLFF. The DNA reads TGTGCCAGCAGCCGTTATGATGCAACTAATGAAAAACTGTTTTTT.